This T cell receptor beta chain was observed in a study of T cell clonality in common variable immunodeficiency. Study-wide results and limits: TCRbeta clonality was increased in CVID versus healthy controls.

Most patients and controls had Caucasian heritage. The data were produced by immunoSEQ multiplex PCR, yet TCRdb's version contains in-frame clones alone and is incomplete. The sample was found to contain over 45,000 clones, and every one recurs. This clone was found many times. Its specificity is not known. The CDR3 goes on 3 residues after the read ends, and that part is filled in from the germline J gene. This CDR3 has 14 residues. Germline values: CDR1 SGHAT, CDR2 FQNNGV. Trimming took off 0 bases at V and 2 bases at J, with 7 bases between the two ends. This sequence joins TRBV11-2 and TRBJ1-2, with D perhaps TRBD1 (5 bases). This receptor was obtained from a person aged 18-70 years in good health. Source material: peripheral blood mononuclear cells. The CDR3 is CASSLDRGNYGYTF. The DNA read from the CDR3 is TGTGCCAGCAGCTTAGATAGGGGAAACTATGGC.